The T cell receptor beta chain described here comes from a study of blood T cell repertoires in COVID-19. Clones were sequenced by immunoSEQ multiplex PCR, and TCRdb holds only the in-frame ones, with some missing. The sample yields approximately 150,000 clones, roughly 86% seen once. Germline loops: CDR1 SGHTA, CDR2 FQGNSA. The CDR3 totals 14 residues. V trimming: 7 bases; J trimming: 4 bases; junction bases outside the gene matches: 9. The sequenced sample consisted of peripheral blood. This chain links TRBV7-2 with TRBJ1-1; 7 nucleotides agree with TRBD1. The clonotype was recovered from a woman between 45 and 60 years old with acute or convalescent COVID-19. CDR3 in amino acids: CASKIDRASTEAFF. The CDR3 bases are TGTGCCAGCAAGATAGACAGGGCGAGCACTGAAGCTTTCTTT.